This T cell receptor beta chain was captured by sequencing in a study of T cell responses to AZD1222 COVID-19 vaccine. Worth noting for this clone: Antigen: not known.

Profiling relied on immunoSEQ multiplex PCR, and the TCRdb table lists in-frame clones only, not all of them. The top ten clones hold roughly 14% of a sample with tens of thousands of clones, about 88% of them seen once. CDR1 is SEHNR and CDR2 is FQNEAQ in the germline V gene (reference sequence). V lost 6 bases, J lost 4 bases, and 15 bases lay in between. This CDR3 comprises 14 residues. Study findings and constraints: Only 6 or 7 people who got AZD1222 tested seropositive at baseline. Reports indicate that nearly half of spike-specific TCRs are directed at unmutated variant regions.

The source was peripheral blood, collected on day 0 of AZD1222 vaccination. This chain links TRBV7-9 with TRBJ1-2; the D gene is possibly TRBD1 (6 bases). This sequence was found in an adult in good health. The DNA for the CDR3 is TGTGCCAGCAGGCCCGGGGGGCGCAGCTATGGCTACACCTTC. As protein: CASRPGGRSYGYTF. Full variable domain (missing parts from reference TRBV7-9 and TRBJ1-2): DTGVSQNPRHKITKRGQNVTFRCDPISEHNRLYWYRQTLGQGPEFLTYFQNEAQLEKSRLLSDRFSAERPKGSFSTLEIQRTEQGDSAMYLCASRPGGRSYGYTFGSGTRLTVV.